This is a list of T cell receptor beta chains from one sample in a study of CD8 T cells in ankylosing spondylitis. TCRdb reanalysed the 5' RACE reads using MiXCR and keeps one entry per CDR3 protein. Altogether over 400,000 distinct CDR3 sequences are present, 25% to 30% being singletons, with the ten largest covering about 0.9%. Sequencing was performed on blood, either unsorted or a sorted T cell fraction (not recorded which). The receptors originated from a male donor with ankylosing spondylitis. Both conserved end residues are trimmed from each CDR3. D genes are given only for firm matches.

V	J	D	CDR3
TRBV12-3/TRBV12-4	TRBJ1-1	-	ASSLRGRGVNTEAF
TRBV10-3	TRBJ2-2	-	AISESNPDTGELF
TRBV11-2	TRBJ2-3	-	ASSLKGLGGQRDTQY
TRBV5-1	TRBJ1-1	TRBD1	ASGPSDRRYTEAF
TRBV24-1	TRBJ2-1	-	ATSDPLAQSSYNEQF
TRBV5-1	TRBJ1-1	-	ASSITTGRAEAF
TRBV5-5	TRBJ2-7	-	ASSLAPLGVYEQY
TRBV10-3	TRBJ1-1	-	AISESYGSEGRNTEAF
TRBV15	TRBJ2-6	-	ATSDRISGANVLT
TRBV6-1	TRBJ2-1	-	ASIGPGVGEQF
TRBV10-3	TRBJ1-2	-	AIRTGVSNYGYT
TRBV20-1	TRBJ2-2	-	SAGSGANTGELF
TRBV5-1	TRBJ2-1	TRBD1	ASSLRSGTGYNEQF
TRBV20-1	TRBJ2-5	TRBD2	SARVAGLAGETQY
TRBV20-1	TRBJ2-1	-	SARGSSWNNEQF
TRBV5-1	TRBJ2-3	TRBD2	ASSLGLAASTDTQY
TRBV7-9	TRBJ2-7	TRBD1	ASRGQGAGEQY
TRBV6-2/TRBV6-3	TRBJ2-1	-	ASSGALAQF
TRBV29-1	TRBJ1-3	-	SAKSAVGPNSGNTIY
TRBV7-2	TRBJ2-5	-	ASSLEVSQETQY
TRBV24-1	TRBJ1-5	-	ATSDIAGNTPSEHQPQH
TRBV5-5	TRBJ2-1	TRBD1	ASSLGQVRDNEQF
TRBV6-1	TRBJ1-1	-	ASSEGRDTEAF
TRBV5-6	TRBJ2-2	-	ASSFRGRWTATGELF
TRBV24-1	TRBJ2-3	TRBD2	ATGLTSGRSDTDTQY
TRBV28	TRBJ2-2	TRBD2	ASSPTTSGVGELF
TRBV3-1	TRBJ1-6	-	ASSRGVGSPLH
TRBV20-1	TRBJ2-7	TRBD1	SARPTGGEQY
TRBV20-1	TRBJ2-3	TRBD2	SASILAGRDTQY
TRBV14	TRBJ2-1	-	ASSHPAFSYNEQF
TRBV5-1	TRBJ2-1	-	ASSLDSSDNEQF
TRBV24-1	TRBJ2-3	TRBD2	ATSDGGLAGVLDTQY
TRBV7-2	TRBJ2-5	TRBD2	ASSAPTSSTQETQY
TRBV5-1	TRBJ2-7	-	ASSLAVPYEQY
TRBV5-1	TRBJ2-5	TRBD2	ASSSSGRETKY
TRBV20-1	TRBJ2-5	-	SAIEEGETQY
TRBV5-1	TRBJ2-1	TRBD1	ASSLQSGQDNEQF
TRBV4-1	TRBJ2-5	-	ASSQGRTYQETQY
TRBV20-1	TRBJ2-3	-	SARDPRDTQY
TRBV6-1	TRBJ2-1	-	ASRLPGTNEQF
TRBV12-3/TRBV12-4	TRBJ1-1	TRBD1	ASRSTRGGTEAF
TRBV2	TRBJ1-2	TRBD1	ASSSSGQGASGYT
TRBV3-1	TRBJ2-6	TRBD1	ASSRDSSGANVLT
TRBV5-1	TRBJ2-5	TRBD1	ASSLSALGQGGETQY
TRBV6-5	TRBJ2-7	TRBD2	ASSYGTSGSNYEQY
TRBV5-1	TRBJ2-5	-	ASSFGTGTYQETQY
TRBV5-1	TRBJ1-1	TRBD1	ASSLVGTEVTEAF
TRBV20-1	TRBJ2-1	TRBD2	SAEPGTRYNEQF
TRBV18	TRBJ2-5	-	ASSRSTQETQY
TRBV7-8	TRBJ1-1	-	ASSLGSGRRVSEAF
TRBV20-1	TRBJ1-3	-	SARTNSGNTIY
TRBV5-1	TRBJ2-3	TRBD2	AWRLAESTDTQY
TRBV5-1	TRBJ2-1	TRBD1	ASRTGQGPDEQF
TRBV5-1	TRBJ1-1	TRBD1	ASSLGDREMNTEAF
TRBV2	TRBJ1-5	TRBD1	ASATGSGNQPQH
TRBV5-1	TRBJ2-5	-	ASSFEAFEGTQY
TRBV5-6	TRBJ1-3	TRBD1	ASSGPNPDRAGNTIY
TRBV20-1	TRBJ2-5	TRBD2	SATWIGRKRETQY